This T cell receptor (beta chain) was identified during a study of blood T cell repertoires in COVID-19. Study context: Both acute and convalescent COVID-19 samples were obtained from the United States, Italy and Spain.

Original handling: Amplifying reference gene primers gave estimates of nucleated cell counts. Assay used: immunoSEQ multiplex PCR; TCRdb lists only in-frame clones, some missing. V and J calls and clone size are given by that table; D and trimming were obtained from the DNA. In the table there are about 100,000 clones, around nine tenths of which are singletons. This clone appeared once. Germline CDR1 reads LNHDA; CDR2 reads SQIVND (reference sequence). The length of the CDR3 is 15 residues. V shed 2 bases and J 2 bases; nucleotides not matched to a gene: 6. This receptor was obtained from a human donor with COVID-19, enrolled during active disease. The donor label of this sample is uncertain. This chain joins TRBV19 and TRBJ2-7, with 7 bases fitting TRBD2. Sequencing was carried out using peripheral blood. This CDR3 reads CASSILAGAAYEQYF. The CDR3 region has the DNA TGTGCCAGTAGTATATTGGCGGGAGCCGCCTACGAGCAGTACTTC. The full variable domain, with the rest looked up from reference TRBV19 and TRBJ2-7, is DGGITQSPKYLFRKEGQNVTLSCEQNLNHDAMYWYRQDPGQGLRLIYYSQIVNDFQKGDIAEGYSVSREKKESFPLTVTSAQKNPTAFYLCASSILAGAAYEQYFGPGTRLTVT.